The source of this T cell receptor beta chain is a study of radiation and T cells in renal cell carcinoma. Study-level results: Irradiated tumors held more dominant CDR3 motifs than control tumors.

This table comes from immunoSEQ multiplex PCR, and its TCRdb copy is limited to in-frame clones, with some not included. The sample holds more than 15,000 clones, approximately 59% seen once. This CDR3 has 13 residues. V dropped 4 bases and J dropped 5 bases, with 9 bases sitting between them. Germline V gives CDR1 ENHRY, CDR2 SYGVKD. Treatment in this sample: treatment-naive control, cytoreductive nephrectomy. A remark on this clone: Its target is not known.

The sequence was collected from a man aged 45-65 years with renal cell carcinoma. The rearrangement joins TRBV10-3 to TRBJ1-5; D is undetermined. Material: tumor tissue, obtained from a patient whose treatment was nephrectomy without radiotherapy. CDR3 sequence: CAISGGFDQPQHF. The CDR3 DNA follows: TGTGCCATCAGTGGAGGGTTCGATCAGCCCCAGCATTTT.